The 8 T cell receptor beta chains given below trace back to one sample, sequenced in a study of Graves' ophthalmopathy and Graves' hyperthyroidism. RNA transcripts provided the template for amplifying TCR beta CDR3 regions. HTBI primers primed a first-round RT-PCR, and a second-round multiplex PCR followed. MiXCR was run by TCRdb on the multiplex PCR reads, yielding one entry per CDR3 protein. The table includes 40,000 to 50,000 distinct CDR3 sequences, about 51% detected once. The sample consisted of peripheral blood. These receptors were obtained from an adult man with Graves' ophthalmopathy.

This clonotype appeared many times. V and J are TRBV6-5 and TRBJ1-2; a possible D gene is TRBD1 (5 bases). V lost 5 bases and J 5 bases, leaving 12 bases between the germline ends. This CDR3 is built from 13 residues. CDR1 MNHEY and CDR2 SVGAGI come from the germline V gene. CDR3 protein: CASSPTVVYGYTF. For the CDR3, the DNA is TGTGCCAGCAGTCCGACAGTCGTTTATGGCTACACCTTC.

This clonotype was detected ten times or more. V usage is TRBV2 and J usage is TRBJ2-2; D is possibly TRBD1 (5 bases). CDR1 is SNHLY and CDR2 is FYNNEI in the germline V gene. V lost 5 bases to trimming and J lost 4 bases, with 8 bases between them. CDR3 length: 13 amino acids. The CDR3, as DNA: TGTGCCAGCAGTAGACAGCTCACCGGGGAGCTGTTTTTT. Translation: CASSRQLTGELFF.

This chain uses TRBV4-3 with TRBJ2-3; 8 nucleotides match TRBD2. Germline lookup yields CDR1 LGHNA and CDR2 YSLEER. CDR3 length: 15 residues. V dropped 8 bases and J dropped 11; count of bases not matched to a gene: 18. CDR3 residues: CASRGRTGRDNEQYF. The DNA of the CDR3 is TGCGCCAGCCGGGGACGGACCGGGAGGGACAATGAGCAGTATTTT.

A word on this clonotype: It may be a read error: a sequence one base away is much more abundant. The rearrangement links TRBV7-2 to TRBJ1-5, with D hard to call. The CDR3 covers 14 residues. Germline values: CDR1 SGHTA, CDR2 FQGNSA. The CDR3 region is CASSQVQESQLQHF. In nucleotides, the CDR3 is TGTGCCAGCAGCCAAGTGCAGGAGAGTCAGCTCCAGCATTTT.

The rearrangement uses TRBV25-1 and TRBJ2-1, with TRBD1 matching 8 bases. Germline V gene lookup returns CDR1 MGHDK and CDR2 SYGVNS. Germline trimming cut 4 bases from V and 8 bases from J; bases unmatched to any gene: 10. CDR3 size: 15 residues. The CDR3 is CASSGTGFGSDEQFF. The DNA of the CDR3 is TGTGCCAGCAGTGGGACAGGGTTTGGTTCCGATGAGCAGTTCTTC.

This sequence joins TRBV19 and TRBJ2-7; D remains ambiguous. From germline, CDR1 is LNHDA and CDR2 SQIVND (reference sequence). Trimming took 2 bases from V and 0 from J, leaving 11 bases between them. CDR3 size: 15 residues. The CDR3 spells CASSINGISSYEQYF. The CDR3 nucleotides read TGTGCCAGTAGTATAAATGGCATCTCCTCCTACGAGCAGTACTTC.

This clonotype was observed at least ten times. The gene calls are TRBV3-2 and TRBJ1-1; the table's D call TRBD1 went unverified against the DNA. TRBV3-2 is an annotated pseudogene. CDR3 length equals 14 residues. This CDR3 reads CASSQRAQNTEAFF. DNA of the CDR3: TGTGCCAGCAGCCAAAGGGCGCAGAACACTGAAGCTTTCTTT.

The J gene is TRBJ2-1, the V gene TRBV7-8; TRBD1 matches 8 bases. Trimming at V came to 0 bases and at J to 2 bases, leaving 3 bases not matched to a gene. CDR1 and CDR2 from the germline V gene are SGHVS and FQNEAQ. This CDR3 is built from 16 residues. CDR3 amino acids: CASSLAGQGTYNEQFF. CDR3 nucleotide sequence: TGTGCCAGCAGCTTAGCCGGACAGGGCACCTACAATGAGCAGTTCTTC.